A selection of T cell receptor beta chains follows, all from one sample in a study of OX40 agonist ivuxolimab in advanced cancers. TCRdb's table, derived via immunoSEQ multiplex PCR, lists solely in-frame clones and lacks some. The sample comprises over 45,000 clones, roughly four fifths of which are singletons, and over 1.3% rests with the top ten. This material consisted of CD4+ or CD8+ T cells sorted from blood, taken in a trial of the OX40 agonist ivuxolimab. All receptors come from an adult with an advanced solid tumor such as melanoma, head and neck, liver or kidney cancer. The CDR3 runs from the conserved cysteine through the conserved F or W. A D gene is named only where the DNA matches it firmly. The listing skips clone size in some rows; elsewhere it reads once, few, many or a size class.

clone size	V gene	J gene	D gene	CDR3 length	CDR3 protein	CDR3 DNA
-	TRBV7-7	TRBJ2-5	-	13	CASSPRAGETQYF	TGTGCTAGCAGCCCGAGAGCCGGAGAGACCCAGTACTTC
medium-sized	TRBV7-8	TRBJ1-5	-	15	CASSLSPTAYQPQHF	TGTGCCAGCAGCCTAAGCCCCACAGCGTATCAGCCCCAGCATTTT
-	TRBV11-3	TRBJ1-1	-	13	CASSLDGVGEAFF	TGTGCCAGCAGCTTAGACGGGGTGGGTGAAGCTTTCTTT
-	TRBV6-6	TRBJ1-5	-	15	CASSSRSGPDQPQHF	TGTGCCAGCAGCAGCCGTTCAGGGCCAGATCAGCCCCAGCATTTT
-	TRBV7-2	TRBJ2-3	-	14	CASSLVQAPDTQYF	TGTGCCAGCAGCTTAGTACAGGCCCCAGATACGCAGTATTTT
-	TRBV5-1	TRBJ2-6	-	14	CASSTGSGANVLTF	TGCGCCAGCAGCACAGGCTCTGGGGCCAACGTCCTGACTTTC
-	TRBV5-1	TRBJ2-3	TRBD2	15	CASSLELAGGHTQYF	TGCGCCAGCAGCTTGGAACTAGCGGGGGGCCATACGCAGTATTTT
once	TRBV7-2	TRBJ2-7	TRBD2	16	CASSLAASGASYEQYF	TGTGCCAGCAGCTTAGCGGCTAGCGGAGCTTCCTACGAGCAGTACTTC
-	TRBV10-1	TRBJ2-1	TRBD2	15	CASSAGTSGLNEQFF	TGCGCCAGCAGCGCAGGGACTAGCGGTCTAAATGAGCAGTTCTTC
-	TRBV7-9	TRBJ1-3	-	16	CASSFSGTWTGNTIYF	TGTGCCAGCAGCTTCTCCGGGACCTGGACTGGAAACACCATATATTTT
-	TRBV7-9	TRBJ2-1	-	14	CASSLGAAENEQFF	TGTGCCAGCAGCCTTGGGGCGGCCGAGAATGAGCAGTTCTTC
-	TRBV2	TRBJ1-1	-	16	CASSEAGSAGDTEAFF	TGTGCCAGCAGTGAGGCCGGTTCTGCAGGGGACACTGAAGCTTTCTTT
-	TRBV5-1	TRBJ2-7	-	14	CASSLVAGNYEQYF	TGCGCCAGCAGCTTGGTTGCAGGGAACTACGAGCAGTACTTC
-	TRBV6-1	TRBJ2-5	TRBD1	15	CASSRTGSHRETQYF	TGTGCCAGCAGTAGGACAGGGTCCCACCGGGAGACCCAGTACTTC
-	TRBV18	TRBJ1-2	-	13	CASSPHKNYGYTF	TGTGCCAGCTCACCCCACAAGAACTATGGCTACACCTTC
-	TRBV11-2	TRBJ2-1	TRBD2	15	CASSPRVAGYNEQFF	TGTGCCAGCAGCCCCCGAGTAGCGGGCTACAATGAGCAGTTCTTC
few	TRBV11-2	TRBJ2-5	TRBD2	13	CASSLVLAGPLYF	TGTGCCAGCAGCTTAGTTCTAGCGGGGCCCTTGTACTTC
-	TRBV18	TRBJ1-4	-	14	CASSPPSQYEKLFF	TGTGCCAGCTCACCACCGAGCCAGTATGAAAAACTGTTTTTT
-	TRBV7-9	TRBJ2-7	-	16	CASSLAGGGRGSEQYF	TGTGCCAGCAGCTTAGCTGGGGGTGGCAGGGGATCCGAGCAGTACTTC
-	TRBV7-8	TRBJ2-7	TRBD1	14	CASSLQQGGYEQYF	TGTGCCAGCAGCTTACAACAGGGGGGCTACGAGCAGTACTTC
-	TRBV7-8	TRBJ2-5	TRBD2	13	CASSPGRGETQYF	TGTGCCAGCAGCCCTGGGAGGGGAGAGACCCAGTACTTC
-	TRBV9	TRBJ2-1	TRBD2	15	CASSVSGGSYNEQFF	TGTGCCAGCAGCGTTTCGGGAGGTTCCTACAATGAGCAGTTCTTC
-	TRBV9	TRBJ2-7	-	15	CARGGPGQSSYEQYF	TGTGCCAGGGGGGGACCGGGACAGAGCTCCTACGAGCAGTACTTC
-	TRBV6-5	TRBJ2-7	TRBD2	16	CASSYGEGGRSYEQYF	TGTGCCAGCAGTTACGGGGAGGGCGGGAGGTCCTACGAGCAGTACTTC
once	TRBV19	TRBJ2-3	TRBD1	15	CASSLRDRFTDTQYF	TGTGCCAGTAGTCTCCGGGACAGGTTCACAGATACGCAGTATTTT
-	TRBV9	TRBJ2-3	TRBD2	19	CASSEGLAGGFGGTDTQYF	TGTGCCAGCAGCGAGGGACTAGCGGGAGGGTTCGGTGGGACAGATACGCAGTATTTT
-	TRBV19	TRBJ1-4	-	15	CASSISQATNEKLFF	TGTGCCAGTAGTATTAGCCAGGCAACTAATGAAAAACTGTTTTTT
-	TRBV6-5	TRBJ2-7	-	14	CASSPGQHSYEQYF	TGTGCCAGCAGCCCCGGACAGCATTCCTACGAGCAGTACTTC
-	TRBV5-8	TRBJ1-2	TRBD1	15	CASSQRKGQGAGYTF	TGTGCCAGCAGCCAAAGAAAGGGACAGGGGGCTGGCTACACCTTC
-	TRBV27	TRBJ1-2	-	15	CASSRIPHPNYGYTF	TGTGCCAGCAGCCGGATTCCACATCCAAACTATGGCTACACCTTC
-	TRBV29-1	TRBJ2-2	-	14	CSVNLGLDTGELFF	TGCAGCGTTAATCTAGGCCTCGACACCGGGGAGCTGTTTTTT
-	TRBV19	TRBJ2-2	-	15	CASSTGTVNTGELFF	TGTGCCAGTAGTACGGGGACGGTGAACACCGGGGAGCTGTTTTTT
-	TRBV5-6	TRBJ2-6	-	16	CASSLAGVKGANVLTF	TGTGCCAGCAGCTTGGCAGGGGTGAAAGGGGCCAACGTCCTGACTTTC
-	TRBV5-5	TRBJ2-7	-	12	CASSFVSYEQYF	TGTGCCAGCAGCTTCGTCTCCTACGAGCAGTACTTC
-	TRBV2	TRBJ2-1	TRBD1	14	CASILTGGWNEQFF	TGTGCCAGCATTTTGACAGGGGGATGGAATGAGCAGTTCTTC
-	TRBV30	TRBJ1-1	-	12	CAWSRSTTEAFF	TGTGCCTGGAGTCGGTCGACCACTGAAGCTTTCTTT
once	TRBV5-1	TRBJ1-3	-	16	CASSLAAGSSGNTIYF	TGCGCCAGCAGCTTGGCGGCGGGGAGCTCTGGAAACACCATATATTTT
-	TRBV7-9	TRBJ2-5	-	13	CASSLFHQETQYF	TGTGCCAGCAGCTTATTTCACCAAGAGACCCAGTACTTC
-	TRBV5-8	TRBJ1-1	-	14	CASSLFGSDTEAFF	TGTGCCAGCAGCTTATTTGGCAGTGACACTGAAGCTTTCTTT
-	TRBV19	TRBJ1-2	-	14	CASSIAGANYGYTF	TGTGCCAGTAGTATTGCCGGAGCTAACTATGGCTACACCTTC
few	TRBV4-2	TRBJ1-6	-	14	CASSQRRGNSPLHF	TGTGCCAGCAGCCAACGGAGGGGTAATTCACCCCTCCACTTT
-	TRBV19	TRBJ1-4	-	14	CASSIGGGKEKLFF	TGTGCCAGTAGTATTGGTGGTGGGAAGGAAAAACTGTTTTTT
-	TRBV5-1	TRBJ2-7	-	14	CASSHSVSPEGQYF	TGCGCCAGCAGCCATTCCGTTTCTCCAGAGGGGCAGTACTTC